This TCR beta chain was identified in a study of T cell repertoires in cytomegalovirus infection. Turning to the study itself: CMV infection plus the matching HLA type was flagged by public TCR beta signatures.

Germline V gene lookup returns CDR1 SGHVS and CDR2 FNYEAQ. The length of the CDR3 is 13 residues. Trimming removed 4 bases from V and 7 bases from J, with 13 bases in between. TCRdb reprocessed the reads with MiXCR, giving one entry per CDR3 protein. Found here are 630,000 or so distinct CDR3 sequences, 20% to 30% of them singletons; the top ten hold 6.5% to 10%. About this clonotype itself: The target antigen is unknown.

Study findings and constraints: CMV-specific HLA-C-restricted TCR beta clonotypes dominated the ex vivo response. Based on cumulative public TCR beta family frequency, carriers of CMV plus the relevant HLA were identified.

The receptor's source is a human donor in good health (CMV status not recorded). Some clones in this sample may be carry-over from other donors' samples. The source material was CD8+ T cells from PBMCs. The V and J genes are TRBV7-6 and TRBJ1-1, with a possible D match to TRBD1 (5 bases). CDR3 region: CASSSRGLIEAFF. For the CDR3, the DNA is TGTGCCAGCAGCTCCCGGGGCCTGATTGAAGCTTTCTTT.